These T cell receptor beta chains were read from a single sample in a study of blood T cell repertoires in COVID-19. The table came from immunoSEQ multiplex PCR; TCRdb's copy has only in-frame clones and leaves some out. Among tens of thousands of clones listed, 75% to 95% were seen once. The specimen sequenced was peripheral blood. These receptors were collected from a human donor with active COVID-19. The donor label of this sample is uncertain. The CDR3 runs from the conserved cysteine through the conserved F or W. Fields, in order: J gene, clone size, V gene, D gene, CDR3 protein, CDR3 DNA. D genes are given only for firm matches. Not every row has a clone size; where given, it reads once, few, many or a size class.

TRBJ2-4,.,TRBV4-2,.,CASSQAADPIAKNIQYF,TGTGCCAGCAGCCAAGCTGCGGATCCGATAGCCAAAAACATTCAGTACTTC
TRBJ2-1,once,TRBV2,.,CASSPRWGVEDEQFF,TGTGCCAGCAGTCCCAGGTGGGGGGTCGAGGATGAGCAGTTCTTC
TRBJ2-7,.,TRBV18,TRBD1,CASSPGQFYEQYF,TGTGCCAGCTCACCGGGACAGTTCTACGAGCAGTACTTC
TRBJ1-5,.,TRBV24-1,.,CATSAPGLSNQPQHF,TGTGCCACCAGTGCGCCGGGGTTGAGCAATCAGCCCCAGCATTTT
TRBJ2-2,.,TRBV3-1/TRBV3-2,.,CASSQGRVAGELFF,TGTGCCAGCAGCCAAGGCAGGGTAGCCGGGGAGCTGTTTTTT
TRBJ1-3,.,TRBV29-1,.,CSVEAGNSGNTIYF,TGCAGCGTTGAAGCAGGGAACTCTGGAAACACCATATATTTT
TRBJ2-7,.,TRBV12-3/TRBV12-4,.,CASSFHTYEQYF,TGTGCCAGCAGTTTCCACACCTACGAGCAGTACTTC
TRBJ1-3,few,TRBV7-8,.,CASSLAAGSGNTIYF,TGTGCCAGCAGCTTAGCGGCAGGGTCTGGAAACACCATATATTTT
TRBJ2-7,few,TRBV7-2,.,CASRPPGGSVSEQYF,TGTGCCAGCAGACCTCCGGGCGGTAGCGTGAGCGAGCAGTACTTC
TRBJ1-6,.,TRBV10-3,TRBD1,CAISYLDRGLGNSPLHF,TGTGCCATCAGTTACTTAGACAGGGGGCTGGGTAATTCACCCCTCCACTTT
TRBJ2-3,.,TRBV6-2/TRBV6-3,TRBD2,CASSYSTSGPNTDTQYF,TGTGCCAGCAGTTACAGTACTAGCGGACCTAACACAGATACGCAGTATTTT
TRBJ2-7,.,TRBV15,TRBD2,CATSRAPRGGAYEQYF,TGTGCCACCAGCAGGGCACCTCGGGGGGGGGCCTACGAGCAGTACTTC
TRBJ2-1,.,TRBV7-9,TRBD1,CASSQTGFVYNEQFF,TGTGCCAGCAGCCAGACAGGGTTCGTATACAATGAGCAGTTCTTC
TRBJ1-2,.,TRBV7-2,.,CASSFSTGTYYGYTF,TGTGCCAGCAGCTTTTCCACAGGAACCTACTATGGCTACACCTTC
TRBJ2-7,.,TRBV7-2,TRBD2,CASSLTSGLYEQYF,TGTGCCAGCAGCTTAACTAGCGGCTTATACGAGCAGTACTTC
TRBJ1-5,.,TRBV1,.,CTSSQELGGQPQHF,TGCACCAGCAGCCAAGAGCTGGGGGGTCAGCCCCAGCATTTT
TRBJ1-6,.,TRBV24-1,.,CATSDLVRCNSPLHF,TGTGCCACCAGTGATTTGGTCAGATGTAATTCACCCCTCCACTTT
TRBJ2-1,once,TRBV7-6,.,CASSLEAPSGQGGYNEQFF,TGTGCCAGCAGCTTAGAAGCCCCCTCGGGGCAGGGAGGCTACAATGAGCAGTTCTTC
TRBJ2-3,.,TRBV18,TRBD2,CASSPGTSGSADTQYF,TGTGCCAGCTCACCCGGGACTAGCGGGAGTGCAGATACGCAGTATTTT
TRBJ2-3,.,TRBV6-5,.,CASSYSRVLSTDTQYF,TGTGCCAGCAGTTACTCGAGAGTCCTGAGCACAGATACGCAGTATTTT
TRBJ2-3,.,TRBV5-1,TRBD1,CASRPQGTDTQYF,TGCGCCAGCAGGCCACAGGGGACAGATACGCAGTATTTT
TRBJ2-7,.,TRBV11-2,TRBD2,CASSDGGMRQHYEQYF,TGTGCCAGCAGCGACGGGGGGATGAGACAGCACTACGAGCAGTACTTC
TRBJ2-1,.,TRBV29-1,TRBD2,CSVKLAGGRYNEQFF,TGCAGCGTTAAACTAGCGGGAGGAAGATACAATGAGCAGTTCTTC
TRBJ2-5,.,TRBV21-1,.,CASSNGTSGRVGETQYF,TGTGCCAGCAGCAATGGGACTAGCGGGAGGGTCGGCGAGACCCAGTACTTC
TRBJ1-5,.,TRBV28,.,CASSIRGPNQPQHF,TGTGCCAGCAGTATACGCGGCCCCAATCAGCCCCAGCATTTT
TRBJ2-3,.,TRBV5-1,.,CASSSQVTDTQYF,TGCGCCAGCAGCTCACAGGTGACAGATACGCAGTATTTT
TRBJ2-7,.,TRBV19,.,CASSIGGQIPYEQYF,TGTGCCAGTAGTATAGGAGGACAGATTCCCTACGAGCAGTACTTC
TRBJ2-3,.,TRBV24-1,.,CATSGGAGSNTDTQYF,TGTGCCACCTCCGGCGGCGCAGGGTCGAACACAGATACGCAGTATTTT
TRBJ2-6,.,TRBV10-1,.,CASSKAAGSGANVLTF,TGCGCCAGCAGCAAGGCTGCGGGATCCGGGGCCAACGTCCTGACTTTC
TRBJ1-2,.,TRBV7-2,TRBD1,CASSRDRNYGYTF,TGTGCCAGCAGCCGGGACAGGAACTATGGCTACACCTTC
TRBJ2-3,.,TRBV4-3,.,CASSLEPGDTQYF,TGCGCCAGCAGCCTGGAGCCCGGGGATACGCAGTATTTT
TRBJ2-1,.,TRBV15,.,CATSTLLASEQFF,TGTGCCACCAGCACCTTACTAGCATCCGAGCAGTTCTTC
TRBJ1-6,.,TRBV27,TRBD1,CASSEGQGDSPLHF,TGTGCCAGCAGTGAAGGACAGGGGGATTCACCCCTCCACTTT
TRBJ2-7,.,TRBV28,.,CASSLGAGPPGNEQYF,TGTGCCAGCAGTTTAGGGGCCGGGCCTCCCGGAAACGAGCAGTACTTC
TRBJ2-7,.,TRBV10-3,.,CAISDGLPYEQYF,TGTGCCATCAGTGATGGGCTGCCCTACGAGCAGTACTTC
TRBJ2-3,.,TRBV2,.,CASRGRRTDTQYF,TGTGCCAGCAGGGGGAGGCGGACAGATACGCAGTATTTT
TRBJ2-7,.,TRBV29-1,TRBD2,CSAGTSGSYEQYF,TGCAGCGCCGGGACTAGCGGGTCCTACGAGCAGTACTTC
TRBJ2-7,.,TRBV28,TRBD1,CASSFPDRELYEQYF,TGTGCCAGCAGTTTTCCGGACAGGGAGCTCTACGAGCAGTACTTC
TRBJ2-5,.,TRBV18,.,CASSGDSQGTQYF,TGTGCCAGCTCAGGAGACAGTCAAGGAACCCAGTACTTC